The 26 T cell receptor beta chains given below trace back to one sample, sequenced in a study of cytomegalovirus exposure and HLA in healthy donors. This PCR relied on a set of 60 Vbeta primers and 13 Jbeta primers. Produced via immunoSEQ multiplex PCR; TCRdb's table is partial and in-frame only. The data show some 190,000 clones, around 83% seen once. Sequencing input: PBMCs. The receptors stem from a middle-aged man in good health and CMV-seropositive.

The chain carries TRBV5-4 and TRBJ2-2; D uncertain. V was trimmed by 0 bases and J by 3 bases, leaving 6 bases between them. This CDR3 contains 14 residues. Per germline, CDR1 SGHNT and CDR2 YYREEE (reference sequence). The chain's CDR3 is CASSLERDTGELFF. In nucleotides, the CDR3 is TGTGCCAGCAGCTTGGAACGGGACACCGGGGAGCTGTTTTTT.

This clone was seen only a few times. This chain joins TRBV9 and TRBJ2-1; D is perhaps TRBD2 (5 bases). The CDR3 loop spans 15 amino acids. The V gene lost 4 bases and the J gene lost 1 base, with 12 bases spanning the gap. Germline V CDR1 and CDR2: SGDLS, YYNGEE. The CDR3 DNA reads TGTGCCAGCAGCCCACGGGAAAAATCCTACAATGAGCAGTTCTTC. Its protein is CASSPREKSYNEQFF.

The chain links TRBV7-2 to TRBJ2-7; maybe TRBD1 (6 bases). CDR1 SGHTA and CDR2 FQGNSA come from the germline V gene. V lost 5 bases to trimming and J lost 3 bases, with 8 bases between them. The CDR3 runs 12 residues. CDR3 coding DNA: TGTGCCAGCAGCCTCAGGGGCTACGAGCAGTACTTC. Translated: CASSLRGYEQYF.

The chain combines TRBV10-3 with TRBJ2-3, with D unresolved. The CDR3 runs to 14 residues. The V gene's germline CDR1 is ENHRY and CDR2 SYGVKD. The ends were cut back, 6 bases at V and 6 bases at J, with 16 bases in the middle. The CDR3: CAIRETSNADTQYF. The CDR3 region has the DNA TGTGCCATCAGGGAGACCTCTAACGCGGATACGCAGTATTTT.

In nucleotides, the CDR3 is TGTGCCAGCAGTCAAGGGACTAGCGGGAGGGCCGATACGCAGTATTTT. It specifies CASSQGTSGRADTQYF. V is TRBV28 and J is TRBJ2-3; 16 positions match TRBD2. The germline gives CDR1 MDHEN, CDR2 SYDVKM. The CDR3 sequence is 16 residues long. V was pared by 5 bases and J by 6 bases, with 5 bases of the junction left unmatched.

This clone was seen once. The rearrangement joins TRBV6-4 to TRBJ2-7, with 9 bases lining up with TRBD1. The germline V gene encodes CDR1 MRHNA and CDR2 SNTAGT. The CDR3 totals 16 residues. Germline trimming cut 3 bases from V and 1 base from J; bases unmatched to any gene: 7. The CDR3 bases are TGTGCCAGCAGTGAATTGTTAGGGACAGGGTCCTACGAGCAGTACTTC. Translated, it gives CASSELLGTGSYEQYF.

The chain employs TRBV19 and TRBJ2-1; D call uncertain. This CDR3 is built from 13 residues. Germline-derived CDR1 and CDR2 are LNHDA and SQIVND (reference sequence). Trimming stripped 4 bases from V and 7 bases from J, with 11 bases between. The chain's CDR3 is CASSNLLVNEQFF. The CDR3 DNA is TGTGCCAGTAGTAACTTGTTGGTGAATGAGCAGTTCTTC. Full variable domain (missing parts from reference TRBV19 and TRBJ2-1): DGGITQSPKYLFRKEGQNVTLSCEQNLNHDAMYWYRQDPGQGLRLIYYSQIVNDFQKGDIAEGYSVSREKKESFPLTVTSAQKNPTAFYLCASSNLLVNEQFFGPGTRLTVL.

This chain joins TRBV5-4 and TRBJ2-5; perhaps TRBD1 as D (6 bases). V was pared by 4 bases and J by 4 bases, with 14 bases between. The CDR3 runs to 14 residues. The germline gives CDR1 SGHNT, CDR2 YYREEE (reference sequence). In DNA form, the CDR3 reads TGTGCCAGCAGCGACTTACAGGGACGAGAGACCCAGTACTTC. Amino acid sequence: CASSDLQGRETQYF.

This clone was seen only a few times. V is TRBV14 and J is TRBJ2-7; 10 bases are a match to TRBD1. CDR1 SGHDN and CDR2 FVKESK come from the germline V gene. Unmatched junction bases numbered 4, after V lost 3 bases and J lost 5 bases. The CDR3 totals 14 residues. The CDR3: CASSHDRGLHEQYF. The DNA of the CDR3 is TGTGCCAGCAGCCACGACAGGGGGCTTCACGAGCAGTACTTC.

This chain uses TRBV9 with TRBJ2-2; weak D call: TRBD2 (5 bases). This CDR3 contains 16 residues. Per the germline V gene, CDR1 is SGDLS and CDR2 is YYNGEE. Between the trimmed V and J ends, which lost 0 bases and 3 bases, there was a span of 12 bases. Here the CDR3 DNA reads TGTGCCAGCAGCGTAGGGTCTAGCCCCTACACCGGGGAGCTGTTTTTT. Its translation is CASSVGSSPYTGELFF.

The chain is built from TRBV5-5 and TRBJ2-7; TRBD1 agrees at 9 bases. Trimming cost V 3 bases and J 3 bases; bases outside gene matches: 7. This CDR3 has 15 residues. Per germline, CDR1 SGHKS and CDR2 YYEKEE (reference sequence). The CDR3 loop reads CASSSPGQGYYEQYF. The DNA of the CDR3 is TGTGCCAGCAGCTCTCCGGGACAGGGATACTACGAGCAGTACTTC.

The V call is TRBV5-1, the J call TRBJ2-7; tentative D call: TRBD1 (6 bases). V lost 0 bases and J 3 bases, leaving 10 bases between the germline ends. Germline values: CDR1 SGHRS, CDR2 YFSETQ. The CDR3 sequence is 14 residues long. CDR3 nucleotides: TGCGCCAGCAGCTTGGACAGGGCCAACTACGAGCAGTACTTC. This translates into CASSLDRANYEQYF. The full variable domain, in which reference TRBV5-1 and TRBJ2-7 provide the parts outside the CDR3, is KAGVTQTPRYLIKTRGQQVTLSCSPISGHRSVSWYQQTPGQGLQFLFEYFSETQRNKGNFPGRFSGRQFSNSRSEMNVSTLELGDSALYLCASSLDRANYEQYFGPGTRLTVT.

The chain combines TRBV10-3 with TRBJ1-4; no clear D gene. Germline assignment: CDR1 ENHRY and CDR2 SYGVKD. V was pared by 4 bases and J by 8 bases, with 17 bases between. This CDR3 comprises 15 residues. CDR3 region: CAISAGTLEGEKLFF. CDR3 DNA: TGTGCCATCAGTGCGGGAACACTAGAAGGGGAAAAACTGTTTTTT.

This clone was counted between two and nine times. This sequence joins TRBV29-1 and TRBJ1-2; no clear D gene. The CDR3 runs 12 residues. V gave up 2 bases and J gave up 0 bases, with 4 bases separating them. CDR1 is SQVTM and CDR2 is ANQGSEA in the germline V gene. CDR3 region: CSVEQANYGYTF. Here the CDR3 DNA reads TGCAGCGTTGAACAGGCTAACTATGGCTACACCTTC.

The chain carries TRBV5-5 and TRBJ2-1, with 8 bases aligning to TRBD2. The V and J ends lost 0 bases and 3 bases, in that order; junction bases with no gene match: 5. Germline CDR1 is SGHKS and CDR2 is YYEKEE (reference sequence). CDR3 length: 16 residues. The CDR3 DNA reads TGTGCCAGCAGCTTGGTTCTAGCGGGCTTCTACAATGAGCAGTTCTTC. Amino acid sequence: CASSLVLAGFYNEQFF.

The chain recombines TRBV25-1 with TRBJ2-1; 7 positions match TRBD2. The germline V gene encodes CDR1 MGHDK and CDR2 SYGVNS. V shed 6 bases, J shed 1 base, and the junction held 3 bases outside the gene matches. CDR3 length: 14 residues. This CDR3 is CASRGGESYNEQFF. DNA of the CDR3: TGTGCCAGCAGGGGAGGGGAGTCCTACAATGAGCAGTTCTTC.

The chain combines TRBV30 with TRBJ2-7; 9 bases match TRBD1. CDR3 length equals 14 residues. Germline values: CDR1 GTSNPN, CDR2 SVGIG (reference sequence). V was pared by 1 base and J by 2 bases, with 3 bases of the junction left unmatched. CDR3 DNA sequence: TGTGCCTGGAGTGCGGGGACAGGGCCCTACGAGCAGTACTTC. Residues: CAWSAGTGPYEQYF.

The chain is built from TRBV5-1 and TRBJ1-1; unclear D gene. This CDR3 comprises 14 residues. Germline assignment: CDR1 SGHRS and CDR2 YFSETQ. V lost 3 bases, J lost 0 bases, and 9 bases lay in between. The CDR3 spells CASSWIDMNTEAFF. The CDR3 DNA is TGCGCCAGCAGCTGGATTGACATGAACACTGAAGCTTTCTTT.

CDR3 coding DNA: TGTGCCAGCAGCTTGAGGCCTAGCGGGGACTACGAGCAGTACTTC. This encodes CASSLRPSGDYEQYF. The gene calls are TRBV5-8 and TRBJ2-7; 9 bases are a match to TRBD2. Germline trimming cut 1 base from V and 3 bases from J; bases unmatched to any gene: 5. Germline V CDR1 and CDR2: SGHTS, YDEGEE. The CDR3 has 15 amino acids.

The chain carries TRBV5-4 and TRBJ1-1; possible D gene TRBD1, 6 bases. Germline V gene lookup returns CDR1 SGHNT and CDR2 YYREEE (reference sequence). This CDR3 comprises 17 residues. V lost 1 base and J 1 base, leaving 17 bases between the germline ends. CDR3 coding DNA: TGTGCCAGCAGCTTGTTGGGACACAGGACCGCGAACACTGAAGCTTTCTTT. This codes for CASSLLGHRTANTEAFF.

This clone was seen more than once but under ten times. The chain has TRBV2 and TRBJ2-7; possibly TRBD2 for D (7 bases). Deletions cut 7 bases from V and 4 bases from J, with 17 bases between. Germline V gene lookup returns CDR1 SNHLY and CDR2 FYNNEI. The length of the CDR3 is 14 residues. The CDR3 DNA sequence: TGTGCCAGCACCCTAGGGGGAGGGCCTTACGAGCAGTACTTC. Translation: CASTLGGGPYEQYF.

The genes are TRBV4-1 and TRBJ1-2; TRBD1 might be the D (5 bases). Germline CDR1 reads MGHRA; CDR2 reads YSYEKL. V dropped 1 base and J dropped 6 bases, with 9 bases sitting between them. The CDR3 covers 13 residues. The CDR3 protein is CASSQAQANGYTF. The DNA of the CDR3 is TGCGCCAGCAGCCAAGCACAGGCAAATGGCTACACCTTC.

The CDR3 here is CASSLGQSYEQYF. The CDR3 DNA sequence: TGTGCCAGTAGTCTTGGACAGTCTTACGAGCAGTACTTC. The chain uses TRBV19 and TRBJ2-7; D is perhaps TRBD1 (6 bases). Deletions cut 5 bases from V and 4 bases from J, with 12 bases between. This CDR3 is built from 13 residues. Germline values: CDR1 LNHDA, CDR2 SQIVND (reference sequence).

J is TRBJ2-4 and V is TRBV6-1; D ambiguous. CDR1 MNHNS and CDR2 SASEGT come from the germline V gene. The CDR3 runs 13 residues. Trimming removed 11 bases at V and 5 bases at J, with 16 bases between. For the CDR3, the DNA is TGTGCCGGGTCCAGGCACACCCAAAACATTCAGTACTTC. Translating it yields CAGSRHTQNIQYF.

This clone was seen only once. J is TRBJ2-7 and V is TRBV6-1, with TRBD1 as a possible D gene (5 bases). CDR1 is MNHNS and CDR2 is SASEGT in the germline V gene. Trimming took 1 base from V and 3 from J, leaving 10 bases between them. The CDR3 spans 14 residues. CDR3 residues: CASSEGGPIYEQYF. Here the CDR3 DNA reads TGTGCCAGCAGTGAAGGGGGCCCCATCTACGAGCAGTACTTC.

The chain joins TRBV7-2 to TRBJ2-2; 8 bases are a match to TRBD2. Germline V gene sequence: CDR1 SGHTA, CDR2 FQGNSA. The CDR3 loop spans 15 amino acids. V shed 6 bases and J 1 base; nucleotides not matched to a gene: 4. Here the CDR3 DNA reads TGTGCCAGCAGTACGACTAGCGTGAACACCGGGGAGCTGTTTTTT. Its protein product is CASSTTSVNTGELFF.